One sample yielded the 2 T cell receptor beta chains listed below, sequenced in a study of CD8 T cells in ankylosing spondylitis (dated by TCRdb to the late 2010s). What the research found in general, with its limitations: A TCR beta motif of about 8 highly homologous amino acid variants appeared characteristic of blood from ankylosing spondylitis patients.

Libraries were prepared through 5' RACE. The data were produced on an Illumina HiSeq 2500. TCRdb redid the processing of the public reads, applying fastp at Q25 and MiXCR, and retained in-frame beta chains. Entries that share a CDR3 protein sequence are merged under the most common genes and DNA. Here the sample has 750,000 to 850,000 distinct CDR3 sequences; about 11% occur a single time. The ten largest clones add up to approximately 0.46% of the sample. No cognate antigen is known for these TCRs. Source material: blood, either unsorted or a sorted T cell fraction (not recorded which). Source of these receptors: a male donor with ankylosing spondylitis.

This clonotype was seen a few times. This chain connects TRBV7-2 to TRBJ2-7; the match to TRBD2 covers 8 bases. CDR3 size: 16 residues. J gave up 4 bases and V 3 bases, and 11 bases lay outside the gene matches. Germline CDR1 reads SGHTA; CDR2 reads FQGNSA. This chain's CDR3 is CASSFREGDSSYEQYF. In DNA, the CDR3 is TGTGCCAGCAGCTTTCGGGAGGGGGATTCTTCTTACGAGCAGTACTTC.

This clonotype was counted only a few times. J is TRBJ2-7 and V is TRBV5-1; 7 bases match TRBD1. The V gene end was trimmed by 3 bases and the J gene end by 5 bases; junction bases not matched to a gene: 11. Looked up from germline, CDR1 is SGHRS and CDR2 is YFSETQ. The CDR3 runs 15 residues. CDR3 amino acids: CASSSAQGSSDEQYF. The CDR3 DNA follows: TGCGCCAGCAGCTCGGCACAGGGGTCGTCTGACGAGCAGTACTTC.